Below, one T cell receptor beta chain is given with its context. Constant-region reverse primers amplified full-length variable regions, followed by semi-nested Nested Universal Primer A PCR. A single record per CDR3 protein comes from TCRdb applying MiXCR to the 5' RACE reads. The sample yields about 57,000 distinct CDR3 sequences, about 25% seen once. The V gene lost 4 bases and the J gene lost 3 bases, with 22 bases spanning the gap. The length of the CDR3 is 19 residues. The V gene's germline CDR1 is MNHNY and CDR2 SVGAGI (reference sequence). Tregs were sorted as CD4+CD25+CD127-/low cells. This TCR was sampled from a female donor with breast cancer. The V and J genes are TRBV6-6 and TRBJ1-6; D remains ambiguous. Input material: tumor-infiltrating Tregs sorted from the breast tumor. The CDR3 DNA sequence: TGTGCCAGCAGTTTTCTCAGAGAAAGTACCAACTTCTATAATTCACCCCTCCACTTT. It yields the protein CASSFLRESTNFYNSPLHF.